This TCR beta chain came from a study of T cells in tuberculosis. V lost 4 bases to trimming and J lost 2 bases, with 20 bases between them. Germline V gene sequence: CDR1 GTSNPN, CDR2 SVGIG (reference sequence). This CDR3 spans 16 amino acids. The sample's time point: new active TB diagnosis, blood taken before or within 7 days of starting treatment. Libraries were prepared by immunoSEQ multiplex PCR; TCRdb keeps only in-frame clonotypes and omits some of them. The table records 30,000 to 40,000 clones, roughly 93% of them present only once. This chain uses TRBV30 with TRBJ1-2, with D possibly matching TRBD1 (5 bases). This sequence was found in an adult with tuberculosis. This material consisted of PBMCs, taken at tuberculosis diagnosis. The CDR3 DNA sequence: TGTGCCTGGAATACCATGTGGTTTCGGGGGAACTATGGCTACACCTTC. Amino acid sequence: CAWNTMWFRGNYGYTF.